This T cell receptor beta chain was obtained from a study of T cells of healthy individuals. Each CDR3 protein is one row after TCRdb ran MiXCR on the 5' RACE reads. The data contain about 96,000 distinct CDR3 sequences, 15% to 20% of them singletons. There are 14 residues in the CDR3. From germline, CDR1 is DFQATT and CDR2 SNEGSKA (reference sequence). Germline trimming cut 3 bases from V and 2 bases from J; bases unmatched to any gene: 4. This chain joins TRBV20-1 and TRBJ2-3; 8 bases match TRBD2. This TCR derives from a human donor in good health. In DNA form, the CDR3 reads TGCAGTGCTAGCCTAGCGGGCCACACAGATACGCAGTATTTT. Its protein product is CSASLAGHTDTQYF.